Each of the 17 T cell receptor beta chains below was sequenced from the same sample in a study of T cells in Graves' hyperthyroidism and ophthalmopathy. RNA transcripts were the template for amplifying TCR beta CDR3 regions. Initially, a first-round RT-PCR of the TCR CDR3 employed the HTBI primer set. One entry per CDR3 protein results from TCRdb running MiXCR on the multiplex PCR reads. The table has over 500,000 distinct CDR3 sequences, about a sixth seen once. The sequenced material came from blood. The receptors stem from a young woman with Graves' ophthalmopathy.

This clonotype was seen only a few times. The rearrangement uses TRBV4-1 and TRBJ1-1; 8 bases line up with TRBD1. CDR3 length: 16 residues. Per the germline V gene, CDR1 is MGHRA and CDR2 is YSYEKL. V trimming: 2 bases; J trimming: 1 base; junction bases outside the gene matches: 6. The CDR3 loop reads CASSQTWTGKNTEAFF. CDR3 in DNA: TGCGCCAGCAGCCAAACCTGGACAGGGAAGAACACTGAAGCTTTCTTT.

The rearrangement joins TRBV4-2 to TRBJ1-6, with D uncertain. Germline V CDR1 and CDR2: LGHNA, YNFKEQ. V lost 0 bases and J lost 9, with 12 bases in between. The CDR3 length is 15 residues. The CDR3 coding sequence is TGTGCCAGCAGCCAAGAAAAGGGTATTGGTTCACCCCTCCACTTT. Translated: CASSQEKGIGSPLHF.

This clonotype was seen many times. This chain links TRBV28 with TRBJ2-5; 10 bases line up with TRBD1. Germline V gives CDR1 MDHEN, CDR2 SYDVKM. The junction had 3 bases not matched to a gene; V was cut back by 6 bases and J by 2 bases. This CDR3 comprises 14 residues. The CDR3, as DNA: TGTGCCAGCAGCCGGGACAGGGGACAAGAGACCCAGTACTTC. Encoded protein: CASSRDRGQETQYF.

This clonotype was detected only once. The V gene is TRBV6-1, the J gene TRBJ2-7, with a possible D match to TRBD1 (7 bases). Trimming stripped 7 bases from V and 2 bases from J, with 15 bases between. The CDR3 covers 14 residues. Germline CDR1 and CDR2: MNHNS and SASEGT. CDR3: CASNRETGPYEQYF. The CDR3 DNA reads TGTGCCAGCAACCGGGAGACAGGGCCCTACGAGCAGTACTTC.

The chain is built from TRBV6-1 and TRBJ1-5, with D uncertain. Germline V CDR1 and CDR2: MNHNS, SASEGT. This CDR3 is 15 amino acids long. Between the trimmed V and J ends, which lost 6 bases and 2 bases, there was a span of 14 bases. The CDR3 DNA reads as TGTGCCAGCAGCGCCCCCCTGAGGGGCAATCAGCCCCAGCATTTT. Amino acids: CASSAPLRGNQPQHF.

CDR3 nucleotides: TGTGCCTGGAGTGTCGTCCCCGAGGTCCCAGATACGCAGTATTTT. It encodes CAWSVVPEVPDTQYF. This rearrangement joins TRBV30 to TRBJ2-3; no definite D call. Germline V gene sequence: CDR1 GTSNPN, CDR2 SVGIG (reference sequence). The CDR3 totals 15 residues. Trimming cost V 0 bases and J 4 bases, with 14 bases left between them.

This clonotype was seen at least ten times. The chain joins TRBV10-3 to TRBJ2-7; a possible D gene is TRBD2 (5 bases). This CDR3 comprises 13 residues. Germline CDR1 is ENHRY and CDR2 is SYGVKD. Deletions cut 10 bases from V and 2 bases from J, with 15 bases between. The CDR3, as DNA: TGTGCCACCGGAGGAGCAGGAGCCTACGAGCAGTACTTC. Its translation is CATGGAGAYEQYF.

This chain connects TRBV28 to TRBJ2-5; D might be TRBD1 or TRBD2, each matching 6 bases. CDR1 and CDR2 (germline): MDHEN, SYDVKM. The CDR3 extends over 15 amino acids. V was shortened by 5 bases and J by 0 bases, with 13 bases between the two germline ends. Here the CDR3 reads CASSAGHPHQETQYF. For the CDR3, the DNA is TGTGCCAGCAGTGCGGGACACCCTCACCAAGAGACCCAGTACTTC.

The J gene is TRBJ2-7, the V gene TRBV29-1, with TRBD2 as a possible D gene (5 bases). The CDR3 length is 13 residues. CDR1 is SQVTM, CDR2 ANQGSEA, per germline. Deletions cut 6 bases from V and 3 bases from J, with 15 bases between. This CDR3 is CSVLRDKIYEQYF. The CDR3 DNA reads TGCAGCGTGCTCCGGGATAAAATCTACGAGCAGTACTTC.

The DNA for the CDR3 is TGTGCCAGCAGCTCAGCGAAGGTCCCGGGGGAAAAACTGTTTTTT. It specifies CASSSAKVPGEKLFF. This sequence joins TRBV7-2 and TRBJ1-4; no clear D gene. Trimming left V 4 bases short and J 8 bases short, with 17 bases between. Looked up from germline, CDR1 is SGHTA and CDR2 is FQGNSA. CDR3 length equals 15 residues.

This clonotype has ten or more counts. The chain uses TRBV2 and TRBJ1-6; D gene unclear. CDR1 and CDR2 (germline): SNHLY, FYNNEI. Trimming left V 7 bases short and J 7 bases short, with 11 bases between. The CDR3 has 13 amino acids. The CDR3 nucleotides read TGTGCCAGCAAGCGGGCAACGAATTCACCCCTCCACTTT. It encodes CASKRATNSPLHF.

This clonotype was observed many times. The chain joins TRBV30 to TRBJ2-1, with TRBD2 identical over 7 bases. This CDR3 is 13 amino acids long. The V gene's germline CDR1 is GTSNPN and CDR2 SVGIG (reference sequence). With V trimmed by 2 bases and J by 5 bases, 3 bases remained unmatched. This CDR3 is CAWSSREDNEQFF. CDR3 sequence (DNA): TGTGCCTGGAGTTCCCGGGAGGACAATGAGCAGTTCTTC.

This clonotype was observed a few times. The gene calls are TRBV7-9 and TRBJ1-6, with no clear D. CDR3 length: 16 residues. V dropped 1 base and J dropped 3 bases, with 10 bases sitting between them. CDR1 is SEHNR, CDR2 FQNEAQ, per germline (reference sequence). This chain's CDR3 is CASSLVWAYYNSPLHF. The CDR3 coding sequence is TGTGCCAGCAGCTTAGTTTGGGCCTACTATAATTCACCCCTCCACTTT.

This clonotype was seen many times. J is TRBJ2-1 and V is TRBV2, with 11 bases lining up with TRBD2. CDR3 size: 15 residues. V lost 6 bases and J lost 8; bases outside the gene matches: 9. Germline lookup yields CDR1 SNHLY and CDR2 FYNNEI. This CDR3 reads CASSPKALAGDEQFF. In nucleotides, the CDR3 is TGTGCCAGCAGCCCTAAGGCACTAGCGGGAGATGAGCAGTTCTTC. The full variable domain, in which reference TRBV2 and TRBJ2-1 provide the parts outside the CDR3, is EPEVTQTPSHQVTQMGQEVILRCVPISNHLYFYWYRQILGQKVEFLVSFYNNEISEKSEIFDDQFSVERPDGSNFTLKIRSTKLEDSAMYFCASSPKALAGDEQFFGPGTRLTVL.

V gene TRBV3-1 combines with J gene TRBJ1-4; the D gene is possibly TRBD1 (5 bases). V lost 4 bases to trimming and J lost 4 bases, with 13 bases between them. The germline gives CDR1 LGHDT, CDR2 YNNKEL (reference sequence). The length of the CDR3 is 15 residues. DNA of the CDR3: TGTGCCAGCAGCCGTTCAGGGCCCTTTAATGAAAAACTGTTTTTT. Its protein is CASSRSGPFNEKLFF.

In this sample, this clonotype turned up many times. V and J are TRBV3-1 and TRBJ1-5; D is unclear. The V gene's germline CDR1 is LGHDT and CDR2 YNNKEL (reference sequence). The CDR3 sequence is 14 residues long. The germline V and J ends were trimmed by 3 bases and 3 bases, with 9 bases remaining between them. DNA of the CDR3: TGTGCCAGCAGCCACGGGGTGGCCAATCAGCCCCAGCATTTT. Its translation: CASSHGVANQPQHF.

This clonotype appeared many times. The genes are TRBV5-1 and TRBJ1-1; D is undetermined. The germline V gene encodes CDR1 SGHRS and CDR2 YFSETQ. Trimming took 0 bases from V and 6 from J, leaving 9 bases between them. The CDR3 sequence is 13 residues long. CDR3 nucleotide sequence: TGCGCCAGCAGCTTGGCAGGTTTCCCTGAAGCTTTCTTT. This encodes CASSLAGFPEAFF.